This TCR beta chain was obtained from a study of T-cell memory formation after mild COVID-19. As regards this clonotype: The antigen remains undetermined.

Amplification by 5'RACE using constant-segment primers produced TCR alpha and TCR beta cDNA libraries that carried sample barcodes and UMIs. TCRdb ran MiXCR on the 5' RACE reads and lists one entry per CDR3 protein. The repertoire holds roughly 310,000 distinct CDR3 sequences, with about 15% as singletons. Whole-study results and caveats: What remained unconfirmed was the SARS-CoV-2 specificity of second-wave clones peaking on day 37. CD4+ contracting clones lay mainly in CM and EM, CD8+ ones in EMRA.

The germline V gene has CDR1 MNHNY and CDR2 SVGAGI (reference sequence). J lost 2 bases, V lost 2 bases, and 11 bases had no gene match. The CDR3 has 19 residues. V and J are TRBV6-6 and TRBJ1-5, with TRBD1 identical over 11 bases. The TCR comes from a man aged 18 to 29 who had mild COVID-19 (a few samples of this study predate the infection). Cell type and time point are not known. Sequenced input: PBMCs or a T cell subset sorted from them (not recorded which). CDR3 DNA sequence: TGTGCCAGCAGTTACCCGGGGACAGGGGGACTTCGAGGCAATCAGCCCCAGCATTTT. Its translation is CASSYPGTGGLRGNQPQHF.